This entry describes one T cell receptor beta chain. It lacks a known antigen. It has no much larger one-base neighbor in the sample; base qualities were not kept. This sample was included in a study of control samples from healthy donors and cancer patients (dated by TCRdb to about 2020). The trim is 6 bases for V and 2 bases for J, with a gap of 4 bases between the germline ends. The cysteine opens and the phenylalanine closes a CDR3 of 11 amino acids. The CDR3 DNA has 33 bases and is translated from base 1. CDR1 and CDR2 were assigned from the germline V gene as KGHSH and LQKENI. Library preparation employed the immunoSEQ multiplex PCR assay. TCRdb provides this immuneACCESS table in a form limited to in-frame rearrangements. Some clones are lacking; in checked studies, under half of them reflect an unresolved V gene, and why the rest are absent is not known. Across this sample there are roughly 130,000 clones, with just over 90% seen only once. Of the sample, about 1.5% is held by the ten largest clones.

Here the chain combines TRBV18 and TRBJ2-5, with the D gene not confidently named. This TCR was sampled from a man aged 45-65 years with head and neck cancer. Sequenced sample: PBMCs. The CDR3 reads CASSQQETQYF. The DNA sequence is given as TGTGCCAGCTCTCAGCAAGAGACCCAGTACTTC.